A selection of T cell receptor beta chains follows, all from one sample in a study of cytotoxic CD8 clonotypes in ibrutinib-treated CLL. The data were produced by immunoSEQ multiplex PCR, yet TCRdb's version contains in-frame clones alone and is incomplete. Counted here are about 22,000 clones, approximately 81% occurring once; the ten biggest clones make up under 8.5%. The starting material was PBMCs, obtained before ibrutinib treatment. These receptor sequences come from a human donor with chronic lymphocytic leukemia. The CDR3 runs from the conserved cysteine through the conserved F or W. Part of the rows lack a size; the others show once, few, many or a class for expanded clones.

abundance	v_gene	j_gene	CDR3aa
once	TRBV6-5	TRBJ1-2	CASRPAGRTYGYTF
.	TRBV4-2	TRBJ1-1	CASSPSGNTEAFF
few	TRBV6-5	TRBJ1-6	CASSSWPTLHF
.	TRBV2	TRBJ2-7	CASSAPTPYEQYF
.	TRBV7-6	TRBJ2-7	CASSLTPPLGREISYEQYF
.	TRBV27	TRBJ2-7	CASSKYSGTASSYEQYF
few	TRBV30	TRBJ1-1	CASTRGYGTEAFF
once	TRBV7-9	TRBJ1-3	CASSIQGYGNTIYF
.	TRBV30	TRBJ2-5	CAWSQPGLAGAETQYF
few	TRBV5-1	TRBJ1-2	CASSGQPTNYGYTF
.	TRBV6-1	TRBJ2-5	CASRDRGFLGETQYF
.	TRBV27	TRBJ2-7	CASSSRQAGLYEQYF
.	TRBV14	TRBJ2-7	CASSQDAGSSRYEQYF
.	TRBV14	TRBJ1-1	CASSNQNMRVTPEAFF
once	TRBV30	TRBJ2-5	CAWGKTGIRETQYF
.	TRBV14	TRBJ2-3	CASSHEGLATDTQYF
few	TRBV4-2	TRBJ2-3	CASSRRTSGDDTQYF
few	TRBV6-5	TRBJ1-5	CASSSQGRNQPQHF